These T cell receptor beta chains were read from a single sample in a study of post-analysis software for immune sequencing data. TCRdb independently ran MiXCR on the PCR reads; one entry per CDR3 protein. This sample has under 200,000 distinct CDR3 sequences, with 35% to 40% found just once. The starting material was blood, obtained after autologous hematopoietic stem cell transplantation. These receptors all stem from a girl aged 5 to 17 with multiple sclerosis. Both conserved end residues are part of each CDR3. The D gene is left open where the match is weak. Clone size, where shown, is once, few, many, or a class for clones that have expanded.

>TRBD1|TRBV24-1|-|TRBJ1-2
CATSDPDRAYGYTF
TGTGCCACCAGTGACCCAGACAGGGCTTACGGCTACACCTTC
>-|TRBV12-3/TRBV12-4|-|TRBJ1-1
CASSPGMNTEAFF
TGTGCCAGCAGTCCCGGCATGAACACTGAAGCTTTCTTT
>-|TRBV5-1|-|TRBJ1-2
CASSLRTARGYTF
TGCGCCAGCAGCCTCAGGACAGCACGGGGCTACACCTTC
>-|TRBV27|many|TRBJ2-1
CASSLSSGLWEQFF
TGTGCCAGCAGTTTATCGAGCGGACTCTGGGAGCAGTTCTTC
>-|TRBV11-1|few|TRBJ2-7
CASSLHLRGPEQYF
TGTGCCAGCAGCCTACACCTCAGGGGCCCCGAGCAGTACTTC
>-|TRBV12-3/TRBV12-4|few|TRBJ2-3
CASTPGAGVRYTQYF
TGTGCCAGCACCCCCGGGGCAGGCGTTCGATATACGCAGTATTTT
>-|TRBV6-1|-|TRBJ2-1
CASSLDFGVGGYNEQFF
TGTGCCAGCAGTCTTGATTTCGGGGTAGGGGGTTACAATGAGCAGTTCTTC
>-|TRBV4-2|-|TRBJ1-2
CASSQNGDGYTF
TGTGCCAGCAGCCAGAACGGCGATGGCTACACCTTC
>TRBD1|TRBV4-1|-|TRBJ2-7
CASSQEIRGSYEQYF
TGCGCCAGCAGCCAAGAGATCAGGGGGTCCTACGAGCAGTACTTC
>-|TRBV30|few|TRBJ1-6
CAWSISGTNSPLHF
TGTGCCTGGAGTATTTCCGGAACCAATTCACCCCTCCACTTT
>TRBD2|TRBV4-3|many|TRBJ2-1
CASSSQAREGYNEQFF
TGCGCCAGCAGCTCCCAGGCCCGGGAGGGATACAATGAGCAGTTCTTC
>-|TRBV11-2|few|TRBJ1-4
CASSTLSGTGAEKLFF
TGTGCCAGCAGCACCCTATCCGGGACGGGAGCTGAAAAACTGTTTTTT
>-|TRBV28|-|TRBJ2-7
CASSWSWRGRVYEQYF
TGTGCCAGCAGTTGGAGTTGGAGGGGGCGTGTATACGAGCAGTACTTC
>TRBD2|TRBV28|-|TRBJ2-3
CASSSLGGGTDTQYF
TGTGCCAGCAGCTCCTTGGGGGGGGGCACAGATACGCAGTATTTT
>-|TRBV7-6|-|TRBJ2-7
CASSLASGTLTYEQYF
TGTGCCAGCAGCTTAGCATCCGGGACACTCACCTACGAGCAGTACTTC
>-|TRBV7-8|-|TRBJ2-1
CASSFSGAREQFF
TGTGCCAGCAGCTTTTCGGGGGCTCGGGAGCAGTTCTTC
>-|TRBV28|few|TRBJ2-5
CASSFQDQETQYF
TGTGCCAGCAGTTTCCAGGACCAAGAGACCCAGTACTTC
>TRBD1|TRBV18|-|TRBJ2-3
CASSSGQGSTDTQYF
TGTGCCAGCTCATCGGGACAGGGAAGCACAGATACGCAGTATTTT
>-|TRBV27|few|TRBJ2-7
CASSIGGGTYEQYF
TGTGCCAGCAGCATCGGGGGAGGCACCTACGAGCAGTACTTC
>TRBD1|TRBV2|-|TRBJ2-5
CASLGADRGEETQYF
TGTGCCAGCTTAGGCGCAGACAGGGGGGAAGAGACCCAGTACTTC
>TRBD2|TRBV14|-|TRBJ2-1
CASSAKPQRGDNEQFF
TGTGCCAGCAGCGCGAAGCCCCAGCGGGGCGACAATGAGCAGTTCTTC
>-|TRBV5-1|-|TRBJ2-3
CASSHHGKTSGLPSTDTQYF
TGCGCCAGCAGCCACCATGGAAAAACTTCAGGCTTACCTAGCACAGATACGCAGTATTTT
>-|TRBV24-1|-|TRBJ1-2
CATSEKFGPILGGYTF
TGTGCCACCAGTGAAAAATTTGGACCGATCTTAGGAGGCTACACCTTC
>TRBD1|TRBV6-2/TRBV6-3|-|TRBJ2-1
CASRPTGDSYNEQFF
TGTGCCAGCAGACCTACAGGGGACTCCTACAATGAGCAGTTCTTC
>-|TRBV29-1|few|TRBJ1-1
CSVARATEAFF
TGCAGCGTTGCCAGGGCCACTGAAGCTTTCTTT
>TRBD1|TRBV7-2|-|TRBJ1-6
CASSLRQGLNSPLHF
TGTGCCAGCAGCCTGAGACAGGGTCTTAATTCACCCCTCCACTTT
>-|TRBV20-1|-|TRBJ2-3
CSVTTSTDTQYF
TGCAGTGTCACCACGAGCACAGATACGCAGTATTTT
>-|TRBV7-2|once|TRBJ2-7
CASSPRAAYEQYF
TGTGCCAGCAGCCCCCGGGCGGCCTACGAGCAGTACTTC
>TRBD2|TRBV6-5|-|TRBJ2-1
CAGSSGRLHYNEQFF
TGTGCCGGCAGTAGCGGGAGGCTCCACTACAATGAGCAGTTCTTC
>TRBD2|TRBV20-1|medium-sized|TRBJ2-1
CSARVPSSGRPPYNEQFF
TGCAGTGCTAGAGTCCCATCTAGCGGGAGGCCCCCCTACAATGAGCAGTTCTTC
>TRBD1|TRBV2|few|TRBJ2-1
CASKSGQGVNNEQFF
TGTGCCAGCAAATCAGGGCAGGGGGTAAACAATGAGCAGTTCTTC
>TRBD1|TRBV6-1|once|TRBJ2-7
CASSEGAGGFYEQYF
TGTGCCAGCAGTGAAGGGGCAGGGGGCTTCTACGAGCAGTACTTC
>-|TRBV6-6|many|TRBJ2-7
CASSDPGSYEQYF
TGTGCCAGCAGTGATCCGGGCTCCTACGAGCAGTACTTC
>TRBD1|TRBV7-9|-|TRBJ2-1
CASRDEGATYNEQFF
TGTGCCAGCAGAGACGAGGGGGCCACCTACAATGAGCAGTTCTTC
>-|TRBV7-2|-|TRBJ1-4
CASSLAGGGTGEKLFF
TGTGCCAGCAGCTTAGCGGGTGGGGGAACGGGTGAAAAACTGTTTTTT
>-|TRBV13|-|TRBJ2-7
CTSSLGPDYSYEQYF
TGTACCAGCAGCTTAGGTCCGGACTATTCTTACGAGCAGTACTTC
>-|TRBV6-6|-|TRBJ2-4
CASSWTGNIQYF
TGTGCCAGCAGCTGGACCGGAAACATTCAGTACTTC
>TRBD2|TRBV7-6|-|TRBJ2-1
CASSLAGGSDEQFF
TGTGCCAGCAGCCTAGCGGGAGGCTCCGATGAGCAGTTCTTC